This T cell receptor (beta chain) was retrieved from a study of shared clonotypes between healthy human individuals (dated by TCRdb to the early 2020s). As for the study more broadly: The cohort included three men and a couple of women between 18 and 49 years of age. The study deeply sequenced blood TCR repertoires of five healthy adults to estimate repertoire size and the extent of clonotype sharing between individuals. To increase sequencing depth and limit assay-specific biases, TCR repertoire library preparation and sequencing were carried out by different laboratories using diverse techniques. Per donor, leukapheresis produced somewhere between about 0.9 and 9.5 billion PBMCs. Broad study findings and their caveats: Sampling was restricted to blood, and TCR repertoires in tissue are likely to differ from TCR repertoires in blood. Because the study included only a small number of donors, the genetic and exposure-history diversity represented was limited. Pairwise subsampling led to the expectation that sequencing depth would affect the degree of clonotype sharing among donors.

This clone showed up just a few times. Its antigen remains undetermined. Base-call qualities are not available, and no considerably larger clone is one nucleotide away. Spanning cysteine to phenylalanine, the CDR3 consists of 13 amino acids. The entry retains the CDR3 DNA only, 39 bases that are in frame from base 1. The germline V and J ends show losses of 6 bases and 2 bases respectively, and no gene match explains 0 bases of the junction. The germline V gene gives CDR1 as MDHEN and CDR2 as SYDVKM. TCR CDR3 regions were amplified from genomic DNA by multiplex PCR using the deep immunoSEQ assay. For each cell subset, the extracted genomic DNA was distributed evenly across all wells of several immunoSEQ 96-well plates, and each plate served as one replicate. For unsorted PBMC, 300 to 350 ng genomic DNA, equal to approximately 30,000 T cell genomes, was loaded into each replicate PCR. Ten immunoSEQ deep assay plates were used to sequence unsorted PBMC genomic DNA. The purified libraries were quantified using a Qubit 3.0 fluorometer, sized with a Bioanalyzer 2100, and then quantified again using the KAPA Library Quantification kit. A separate single-read 150-cycle Illumina NextSeq 550 flow cell was used to sequence each immunoSEQ 96-well plate. As for the original processing: Because the immunoSEQ output held only junctional sequences and lacked quality scores, the filtering could not match the filtering applied to full-length reads. To assign V/J genes and CDR3, sequences were annotated using PyIR, a Python wrapper for IgBLAST v1.9, with IMGT germline references. Any read was removed if the V/J assignment was weak (E-value above 1e-6), the CDR3 was missing, or the read contained stop codons, out-of-frame junctions, or ambiguous translated residues. V3J clonotypes were defined as sequences sharing the same inferred V gene, J gene, and CDR3 amino acid sequence. Percentage overlap between repertoires was calculated by dividing the number of shared unique clonotypes by the size of the smaller repertoire. Three approaches were used to assess repertoire richness: RTK rarefaction, the Chao1 estimator, and Recon v2.1 estimates of unobserved clonotypes. This is the immuneACCESS table as TCRdb keeps it, with only in-frame sequences that have V and J called. A part of the clones is gone; compared with another copy, unresolved V genes explain less than half, and the rest is unexplained. D and trimming were read from the DNA, whereas the V and J calls and clone size are those reported in that table. The sample records 550,000 to 600,000 clones, around 78% of which are singletons. The ten biggest clones cover 12% of the sample.

Healthy HIV-negative adults with no recently reported acute infections or vaccinations were included as donors. Every donor was a Caucasian adult residing in Nashville, Tennessee, USA. For unsorted samples, tens of millions of PBMCs were counted and genomic DNA was extracted with the QIAamp DNA Blood Mini kit. Blood was collected by leukapheresis, and PBMCs were isolated by Ficoll-Histopaque density gradient centrifugation and then cryopreserved in liquid nitrogen vapor phase. The chain employs TRBV28 and TRBJ1-2, with 10 bases in between that match TRBD1. This clonotype was obtained from a woman in her thirties or forties in good health. Some clones in this sample may be carry-over from other donors' samples. Sequencing was done on a sample of PBMCs. The bases read TGTGCCAGCAGGGGACAGGGGAACTATGGCTACACCTTC. Its protein product is CASRGQGNYGYTF.